A single sample gave rise to the 10 T cell receptor beta chains below, sequenced in a study of blood T cell repertoires in COVID-19. The method was immunoSEQ multiplex PCR; TCRdb's version includes in-frame clones alone and lacks a portion of them. The sample holds roughly 300,000 clones; around 85% are singletons and the top ten take 4% to 5%. Sequenced: PBMCs or T cells enriched from blood (not recorded which). Receptor source: a woman aged 40 to 55 with acute COVID-19.

The chain couples TRBV3-1 (or the pseudogene TRBV3-2) to TRBJ1-1; D may be TRBD1 (5 bases). Trimming shortened V by 6 bases and J by 3 bases, and 11 bases separated the two germline ends. The CDR3 has 13 amino acids. The V gene's germline CDR1 is LGHDT and CDR2 YNNKEL (reference sequence). The CDR3 nucleotides are TGTGCCAGCAGTCAAAACAGGTACACTGAAGCTTTCTTT. Residues: CASSQNRYTEAFF.

This rearrangement joins TRBV7-2 to TRBJ2-1, with a tentative D call TRBD2 (7 bases). Trimming shortened V by 5 bases and J by 5 bases, and 13 bases separated the two germline ends. CDR3 size: 14 residues. Germline V lookup: CDR1 SGHTA, CDR2 FQGNSA. CDR3 amino acids: CASSPGGQNNEQFF. The CDR3, as DNA: TGTGCCAGCAGCCCGGGGGGACAAAACAATGAGCAGTTCTTC. Filled out from reference TRBV7-2 and TRBJ2-1, the complete variable domain reads GAGVSQSPSNKVTEKGKDVELRCDPISGHTALYWYRQSLGQGLEFLIYFQGNSAPDKSGLPSDRFSAERTGGSVSTLTIQRTQQEDSAVYLCASSPGGQNNEQFFGPGTRLTVL.

V gene TRBV5-6 combines with J gene TRBJ2-7; 11 bases agree with TRBD2. The germline V gene encodes CDR1 SGHDT and CDR2 YYEEEE. Trimming took 1 base from V and 2 from J; bases not matched to a gene: 2. The CDR3 loop spans 15 amino acids. The CDR3 DNA sequence: TGTGCCAGCAGCTTGCATAGCGGGGGGGCCTACGAGCAGTACTTC. It codes for CASSLHSGGAYEQYF.

This clone has a single count. The chain combines TRBV6-1 with TRBJ1-1, with D maybe TRBD1 (5 bases). In germline, CDR1 is MNHNS, CDR2 SASEGT. The CDR3 is made up of 14 amino acids. V lost 1 base to trimming and J lost 1 base, with 7 bases between them. The DNA for the CDR3 is TGTGCCAGCAGTGAAGGACAGACGAACACTGAAGCTTTCTTT. Translation: CASSEGQTNTEAFF.

CDR3 coding DNA: TGTGCCAGCCGCACAGGGGCCGGCTACACCTTC. It yields the protein CASRTGAGYTF. The chain is built from TRBV27 and TRBJ1-2; the match to TRBD1 covers 7 bases. After removal of 8 bases from V and 8 bases from J, the junction contained 5 bases not matched to a gene. Germline CDR1 is MNHEY and CDR2 is SMNVEV (reference sequence). The CDR3 consists of 11 residues.

The CDR3: CASSFTGTAQETQYF. CDR3 nucleotide sequence: TGTGCCAGCAGCTTCACCGGGACAGCACAAGAGACCCAGTACTTC. The chain combines TRBV7-2 with TRBJ2-5; 7 bases map to TRBD1. The CDR3 consists of 15 residues. With V trimmed by 3 bases and J by 2 bases, 6 bases remained unmatched. The germline V gene has CDR1 SGHTA and CDR2 FQGNSA.

This chain joins TRBV25-1 and TRBJ1-6, with D perhaps matching TRBD1 (6 bases). Trimming cost V 4 bases and J 10 bases, with 14 bases left between them. Germline values: CDR1 MGHDK, CDR2 SYGVNS. The length of the CDR3 is 14 residues. The CDR3 DNA follows: TGTGCCAGCAGTGCACAGGGAGTAGGCTCACCCCTCCACTTT. Its translation is CASSAQGVGSPLHF.

This sequence joins TRBV3-1 (or the pseudogene TRBV3-2) and TRBJ1-3; D remains unclear. CDR3 length: 15 amino acids. The ends were cut back, 0 bases at V and 0 bases at J, with 6 bases in the middle. CDR1 LGHDT and CDR2 YNNKEL come from the germline V gene (reference sequence). The CDR3 protein is CASSQDSGSGNTIYF. The CDR3 DNA sequence: TGTGCCAGCAGCCAAGATTCGGGCTCTGGAAACACCATATATTTT.

The chain has TRBV5-8 and TRBJ1-1; D perhaps matches TRBD1 (6 bases). Germline V gene data show CDR1 as SGHTS and CDR2 as YDEGEE. V was clipped by 1 base and J by 4 bases, with 8 bases between them. CDR3 length: 13 residues. The CDR3 reads CASSLIRGTEAFF. CDR3 in DNA: TGTGCCAGCAGCTTGATCAGGGGCACTGAAGCTTTCTTT. The full variable domain, rest sourced from reference TRBV5-8 and TRBJ1-1, is EAGVTQSPTHLIKTRGQQATLRCSPISGHTSVYWYQQALGLGLQFLLWYDEGEERNRGNFPPRFSGRQFPNYSSELNVNALELEDSALYLCASSLIRGTEAFFGQGTRLTVV.

The chain couples TRBV2 to TRBJ2-1; 11 bases line up with TRBD1. Per germline, CDR1 SNHLY and CDR2 FYNNEI. V lost 7 bases, J lost 4 bases, and 3 bases stayed unmatched. The CDR3 spans 14 residues. CDR3 residues: CASNRDRGYNEQFF. In DNA, the CDR3 is TGTGCCAGCAACCGGGACAGGGGGTACAATGAGCAGTTCTTC.